This record covers a single TCR beta chain. This clone's antigen is unknown. Reading from cysteine to phenylalanine, the CDR3 counts 16 amino acids. The entry retains the CDR3 DNA only, 48 bases that are in frame from base 1. The germline V gene (reference sequence) gives CDR1 as LNHDA and CDR2 as SQIVND. V has 2 bases trimmed and J has 7 bases trimmed; junction bases matching no gene number 8. The data are from a study of cytomegalovirus exposure and HLA in healthy donors (TCRdb year 2017). Regarding the complete study: An earlier analysis of approximately 640 of the donors reported 276 Gb of sequence data and roughly 100 million unique TCR beta sequences from 190 million or so T cells. The study combined high-throughput TCR immunosequencing, statistical association of individual TCRs with disease status, and machine learning to predict cytomegalovirus infection status. The genetic ancestry cluster associated with self-reported Caucasian donors included 81% of the approximately 410 genotyped donors. A few DR-DQ haplotypes were handled as single units for association and clustering because linkage in the cohort was strong. A later genetic analysis used genome-wide SNP genotypes for about three fifths of the roughly 700 donors, treating that subset as a discovery cohort. Typing coverage varied by locus: roughly 620-640 donors for A, B, C, DRB1 and DQB1; 500 to 550 for DQA1; over 600 for DPA1; approximately 450 for DPB1. To study patterns of TCR occurrence, a later analysis re-analyzed previously published TCR beta repertoires from 650 to 750 donors and added high-resolution HLA genotyping. Rather than drawing on any new phenotypic data, the later analysis identified candidate immune exposures from TCR beta sequences and the way those sequences occurred across donors. Every discovery cohort repertoire had been produced on one sequencing platform. Across roughly 420 genotyped donors of the cohort, an average of 235,054 unique TCR beta nucleotide sequences per donor were sequenced, and around 20% of those sequences were non-productive. The study used immunosequencing to profile the T cell repertoires of approximately 650 subjects and linked those repertoires to cytomegalovirus serostatus. Alongside the repertoire data, information on donor age, sex, ethnicity and CMV serostatus was compiled. Besides the first cohort of under 700 subjects, a separate validation cohort made up of roughly 130 different subjects was used. Approximately 300 gigabases of sequencing data and roughly 81 million unique TCR sequences made up an early release that covered roughly 670 HLA-typed donors. An earlier analysis of roughly 600 of the donors used high-throughput TCR beta sequencing to judge whether each TCR beta V gene segment behaved as functional or pseudogenic. Both class I and class II loci were covered by HLA typing, at four-digit resolution. The study aimed to test whether cataloging public T cell receptors could reveal signatures of past pathogen exposure.

Preparation of the library involved the immunoSEQ multiplex PCR assay. For the multiplex PCR, a mixture combining 60 forward primers for TCR Vbeta segments and 13 reverse primers for TCR Jbeta segments was used. A multiplex PCR assay on genomic DNA amplified the CDR3 region of rearranged TCR beta genes. The amplified TCR beta libraries were sequenced on the Illumina HiSeq System as 87-base-pair reads. The authors' pipeline ran thus. A later analysis tallied tens of millions of unique TCR beta chains across the 550 to 850 repertoires, and about 10 million of those chains were shared by two or more donors. Raw reads were error-corrected and collapsed into unique sequences with a nearest-neighbor algorithm that merged closely related sequences to remove PCR and sequencing errors. To assign V, D and J gene segments, CDR3 sequences were aligned to IMGT reference sequences. Each retained sequence needed at least a six-nucleotide match to both a V gene segment and a J gene segment. A rearrangement counted as productive if the CDR3 had no stop codons and remained in frame with V and J, and every other rearrangement counted as non-productive. CDR3 was defined by IMGT convention, running from the second conserved V-encoded cysteine to the conserved J-encoded phenylalanine. In an earlier analysis of roughly 610 of the donors, sequences lacking an unambiguous match to a single V gene segment were excluded. An earlier analysis of a few hundred of the donors called V segments functional above 56.7% productive rearrangements and segregating when the between-donor standard deviation exceeded 5%. A statistical classification framework was built to diagnose cytomegalovirus status from the catalog of TCR beta chain sequences. A later analysis assigned V and J genes by comparing TCR nucleotide sequences with IMGT/GENE-DB human TR gene sequences. In a later analysis, CDR3 sequences and most-parsimonious VDJ recombination scenarios were assigned using the TCRdist pipeline. A later analysis defined each TCR beta chain by its CDR3 amino acid sequence plus V-gene family, and excluded reads lacking a unique V-gene family. A later analysis removed 550 to 650 highly shared, low-generation-probability nucleotide sequences to deal with suspected cross-contamination and a sequencing artifact. A later analysis calculated a clonal expansion index for each public chain from normalized within-repertoire ranks of inferred template counts. In a later analysis, generation probabilities were computed with a VDJ recombination model fitted to out-of-frame rearrangements, and the resulting probabilities were checked against IGoR. In a later analysis, hypergeometric tests were used to score TCR-TCR, TCR-HLA and TCR-CMV co-occurrence, with a repertoire-size bias correction applied to TCR pairs. A later analysis estimated false discovery rates by permuting HLA or CMV assignments 20 times. In a later analysis, co-occurring TCRs were grouped with DBSCAN, and TCRdist sequence similarity was added when clustering was performed within HLA-allele-positive subsets. Repertoires with fewer than 30,000 or more than 120,000 public chains were left out of co-occurrence clustering, as were four to six repertoires with anomalous nucleotide sharing. The clones in this table, taken by TCRdb from immuneACCESS, are in-frame only. Not every clone is retained; where verified, under half of the shortfall comes from an unresolved V gene, and the cause of the rest is unknown. The DNA was the basis for D and trimming; V, J and clone size are from that table. The table kept for this sample lists tens of thousands of clones. Jointly, the top ten make up about 2% of the sample.

The research as a whole found: Presence/absence analyses assumed roughly uniform sequencing depth across donors, an assumption that may not hold. In a later analysis, HLA-associated TCR beta chains were found to be more clonally expanded and to have lower generation probabilities than equally common non-associated chains. Broadly in line with IMGT annotations, most TCR beta V segments showed up in productive rearrangements about 87% or about 30% of the time in an earlier analysis of approximately 600 of the donors. CMV serostatus was the only immune exposure information available for the cohort. Because some donors lacked HLA typing at each locus, the association tests relied only on the typed subset. Only TCR beta chains were sequenced in this cohort, and the absence of alpha or paired-chain data limited detectable features. The study listed approximately 150 TCR beta chains as associated with cytomegalovirus. The sequencing pipeline was judged likely to have produced a cluster of highly shared sequence variants as a technical artifact. The 87-base-pair reads could not distinguish some IMGT-functional V segments, including TRBV6-2 and TRBV6-3, so those segments were excluded. Linkage disequilibrium might explain the correlated functional status among segregating V segments, but an unknown experimental factor could not be excluded. In a later analysis, most CMV-associated TCR beta chains were found to appear HLA-restricted, with HLA associations seemingly driven largely by CMV exposure. A further reported finding was that TCR beta sequences accurately predicted the HLA-A and HLA-B alleles for most subjects in the first cohort. When HLA alleles, especially DR and DQ, strongly co-occurred, attributing TCR associations to individual alleles was difficult. At a false discovery rate of 0.05, a later analysis linked under 20,000 TCR beta sequences to specific HLA alleles. In a later analysis, several top co-occurrence clusters were reported to appear linked to parvovirus B19, influenza, CMV and Epstein-Barr virus. In a later analysis, TCR association rates were found to vary across HLA loci, with the most associated TCRs seen for DRB1 alleles and the fewest for HLA-C alleles. An association between a missense DCLRE1C variant and V-gene and J-gene trimming of TCR beta chains was found in a later genetic analysis and replicated in an independent cohort. Over 15 rarely observed V segments, including chromosome 9 orphons, were excluded from the earlier analysis of a few hundred of the donors because counts were too low. Most TCR sequences were observed very rarely across donors, whereas some public TCRs were present in many individuals. According to a later genetic analysis, donors in an Asian-associated ancestry cluster had fewer N-insertions in productive TCRs than the roughly 670-donor mean. In vitro tests confirmed that a few of the cytomegalovirus-associated TCR beta chains recognize cytomegalovirus antigens. It was suggested by the authors that the approach could potentially be generalized to other disease states and immunological phenotypes. In both the original and validation cohorts, the classifier was reported to diagnose cytomegalovirus status with high specificity and sensitivity.

The cohort consisted of 650 to 700 healthy bone marrow donors. At the time of sampling, all cohort members were nominally healthy, though unrecorded immune exposures were likely present. The donor was CMV seronegative and belonged to the group of around 350 seronegative cohort members. A peripheral blood sample was collected from each donor, and TCR beta sequencing was performed on peripheral blood mononuclear cells. Genomic DNA was extracted from the blood cell samples with the Qiagen DNeasy Blood Extraction Kit. The material sequenced was PBMCs. The chain uses TRBV19 and TRBJ2-2, with TRBD1 matching 9 junction bases. The receptor's source is a female donor in good health and CMV-seronegative. In nucleotides, the sequence is TGTGCCAGTAGTATATCTGGGACAGGGTTTAACGGGGAGCTGTTTTTT. Its product reads: CASSISGTGFNGELFF.